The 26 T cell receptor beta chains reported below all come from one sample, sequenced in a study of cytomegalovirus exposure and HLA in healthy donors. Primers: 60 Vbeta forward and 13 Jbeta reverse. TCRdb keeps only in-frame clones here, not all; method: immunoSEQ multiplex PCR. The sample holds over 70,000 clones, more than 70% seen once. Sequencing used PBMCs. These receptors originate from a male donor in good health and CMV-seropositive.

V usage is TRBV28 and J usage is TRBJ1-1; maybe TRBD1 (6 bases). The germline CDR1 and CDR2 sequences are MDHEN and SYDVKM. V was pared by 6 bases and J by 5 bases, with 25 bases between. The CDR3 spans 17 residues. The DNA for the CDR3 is TGTGCCAGCAGAACCGATAGGGGGTGGGGAGAGGCAACTGAAGCTTTCTTT. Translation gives CASRTDRGWGEATEAFF. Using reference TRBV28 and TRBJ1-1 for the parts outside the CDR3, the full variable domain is DVKVTQSSRYLVKRTGEKVFLECVQDMDHENMFWYRQDPGLGLRLIYFSYDVKMKEKGDIPEGYSVSREKKERFSLILESASTNQTSMYLCASRTDRGWGEATEAFFGQGTRLTVV.

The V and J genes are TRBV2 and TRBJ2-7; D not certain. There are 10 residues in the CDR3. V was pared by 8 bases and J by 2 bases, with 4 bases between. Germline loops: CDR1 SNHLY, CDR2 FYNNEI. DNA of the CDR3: TGTGCCAGCTCCGCCTACGAGCAGTACTTC. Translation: CASSAYEQYF.

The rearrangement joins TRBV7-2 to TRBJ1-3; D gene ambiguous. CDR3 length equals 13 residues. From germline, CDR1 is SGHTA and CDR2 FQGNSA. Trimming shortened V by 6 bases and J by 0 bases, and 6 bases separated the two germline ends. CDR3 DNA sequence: TGTGCCAGCAGTCTAAGCTCTGGAAACACCATATATTTT. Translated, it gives CASSLSSGNTIYF.

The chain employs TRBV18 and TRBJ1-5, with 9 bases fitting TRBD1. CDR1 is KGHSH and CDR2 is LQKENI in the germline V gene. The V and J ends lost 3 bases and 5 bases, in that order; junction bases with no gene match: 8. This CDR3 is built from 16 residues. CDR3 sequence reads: CASSPRDRVVDQPQHF. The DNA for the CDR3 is TGTGCCAGCTCACCCCGGGACAGGGTAGTTGATCAGCCCCAGCATTTT.

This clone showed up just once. The CDR3 DNA follows: TGTGCCAGTAGCATGTTCAGTAATGAGCAGTTCTTC. Translation: CASSMFSNEQFF. This sequence joins TRBV19 and TRBJ2-1; D unresolved. The CDR3 covers 12 residues. CDR1 and CDR2 from the germline V gene are LNHDA and SQIVND (reference sequence). The germline V and J ends were trimmed by 6 bases and 7 bases, with 10 bases remaining between them.

The DNA for the CDR3 is TGTGCCAGAAGCGGGACTAGCGGGGTCTCAGATACGCAGTATTTT. Translation gives CARSGTSGVSDTQYF. The chain recombines TRBV5-3 with TRBJ2-3; 13 bases are a match to TRBD2. TRBV5-3 is recorded as an ORF, its role being uncertain. This CDR3 spans 15 amino acids. After removal of 4 bases from V and 4 bases from J, the junction contained 3 bases not matched to a gene.

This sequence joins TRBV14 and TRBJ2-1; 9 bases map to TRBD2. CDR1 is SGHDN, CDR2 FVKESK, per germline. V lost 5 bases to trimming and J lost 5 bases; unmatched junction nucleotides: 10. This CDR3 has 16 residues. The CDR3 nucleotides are TGTGCCAGCAGCTTCCGCCGTCCTAGCGGGGACAATGAGCAGTTCTTC. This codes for CASSFRRPSGDNEQFF.

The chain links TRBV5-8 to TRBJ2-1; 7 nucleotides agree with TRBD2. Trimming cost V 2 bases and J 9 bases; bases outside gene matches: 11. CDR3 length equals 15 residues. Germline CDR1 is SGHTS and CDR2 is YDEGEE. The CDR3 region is CASSFKRQAGFEQFF. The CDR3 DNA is TGTGCCAGCAGCTTTAAACGTCAAGCGGGGTTTGAGCAGTTCTTC.

The CDR3 DNA is TGTGCCATCAGTGTCGTTCTATTCGGCACAGATACGCAGTATTTT. It specifies CAISVVLFGTDTQYF. The chain combines TRBV10-3 with TRBJ2-3, with D unclear. The V and J ends lost 4 bases and 1 base respectively, with 12 bases between them. The CDR3 spans 15 residues. Germline CDR1 reads ENHRY; CDR2 reads SYGVKD.

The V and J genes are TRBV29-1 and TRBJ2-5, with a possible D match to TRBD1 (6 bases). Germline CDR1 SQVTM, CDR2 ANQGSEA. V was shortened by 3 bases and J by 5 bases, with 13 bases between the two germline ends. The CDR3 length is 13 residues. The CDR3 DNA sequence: TGCAGCGTTGAGAGGGGGACGGAGGAGACCCAGTACTTC. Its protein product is CSVERGTEETQYF.

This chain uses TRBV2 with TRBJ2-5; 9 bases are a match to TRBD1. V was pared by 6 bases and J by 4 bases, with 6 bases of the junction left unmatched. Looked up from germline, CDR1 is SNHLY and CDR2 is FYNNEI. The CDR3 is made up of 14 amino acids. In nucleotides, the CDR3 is TGTGCCAGCAGGGACAGGGGCCCCCCAGAGACCCAGTACTTC. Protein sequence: CASRDRGPPETQYF.

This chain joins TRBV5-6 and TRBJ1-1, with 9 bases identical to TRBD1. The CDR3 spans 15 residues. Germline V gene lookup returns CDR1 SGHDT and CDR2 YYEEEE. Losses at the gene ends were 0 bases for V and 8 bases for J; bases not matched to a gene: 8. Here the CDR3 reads CASSLGGQGLVEAFF. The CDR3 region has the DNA TGTGCCAGCAGCTTGGGGGGACAGGGACTCGTGGAAGCTTTCTTT.

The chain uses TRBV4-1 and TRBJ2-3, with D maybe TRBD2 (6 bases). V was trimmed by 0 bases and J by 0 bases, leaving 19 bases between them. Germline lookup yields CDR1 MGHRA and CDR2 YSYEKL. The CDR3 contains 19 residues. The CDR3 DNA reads TGCGCCAGCAGCCAAGATTGGGGCGGAATAGCGGCTAGCACAGATACGCAGTATTTT. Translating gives CASSQDWGGIAASTDTQYF.

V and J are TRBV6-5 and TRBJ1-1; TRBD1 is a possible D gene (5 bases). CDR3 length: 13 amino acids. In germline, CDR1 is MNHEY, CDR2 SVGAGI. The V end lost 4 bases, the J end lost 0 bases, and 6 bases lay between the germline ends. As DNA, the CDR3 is TGTGCCAGCAGTTCAGGGATGAACACTGAAGCTTTCTTT. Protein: CASSSGMNTEAFF.

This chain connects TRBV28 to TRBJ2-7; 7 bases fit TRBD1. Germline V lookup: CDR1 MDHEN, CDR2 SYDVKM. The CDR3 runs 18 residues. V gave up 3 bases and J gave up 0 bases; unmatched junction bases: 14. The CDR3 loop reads CASSLRYQGGWSSYEQYF. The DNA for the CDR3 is TGTGCCAGCAGTTTGAGGTATCAAGGGGGCTGGAGCTCCTACGAGCAGTACTTC.

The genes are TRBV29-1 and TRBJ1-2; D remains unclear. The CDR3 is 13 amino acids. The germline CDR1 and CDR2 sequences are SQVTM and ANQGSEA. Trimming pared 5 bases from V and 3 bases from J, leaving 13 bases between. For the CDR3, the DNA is TGCAGCGTTCAAACAGACGTATACTATGGCTACACCTTC. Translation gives CSVQTDVYYGYTF.

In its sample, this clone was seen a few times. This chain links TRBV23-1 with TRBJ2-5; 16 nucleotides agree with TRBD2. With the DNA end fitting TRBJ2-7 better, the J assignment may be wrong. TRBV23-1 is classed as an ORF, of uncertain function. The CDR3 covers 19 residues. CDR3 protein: CASSQRGLAGGPGPHEQYF. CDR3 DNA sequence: TGCGCCAGCAGTCAACGGGGACTAGCGGGAGGGCCCGGTCCCCACGAGCAGTACTTC.

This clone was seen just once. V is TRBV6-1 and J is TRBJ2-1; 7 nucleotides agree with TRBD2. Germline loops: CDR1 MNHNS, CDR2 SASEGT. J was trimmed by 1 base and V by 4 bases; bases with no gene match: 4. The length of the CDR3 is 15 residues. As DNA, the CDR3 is TGTGCCAGCAGTGCGGAGGGAGGGTCCTACAATGAGCAGTTCTTC. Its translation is CASSAEGGSYNEQFF.

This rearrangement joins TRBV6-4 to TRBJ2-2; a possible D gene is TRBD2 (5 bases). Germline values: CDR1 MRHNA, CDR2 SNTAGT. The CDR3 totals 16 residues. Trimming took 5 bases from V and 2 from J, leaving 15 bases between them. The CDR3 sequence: CASSPGIAANTGELFF. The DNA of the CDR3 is TGTGCCAGCAGTCCGGGGATAGCTGCTAACACCGGGGAGCTGTTTTTT.

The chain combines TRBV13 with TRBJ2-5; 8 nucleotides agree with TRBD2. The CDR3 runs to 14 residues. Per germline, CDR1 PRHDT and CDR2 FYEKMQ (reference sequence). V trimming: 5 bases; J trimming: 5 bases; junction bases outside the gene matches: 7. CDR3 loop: CASSVGGGGETQYF. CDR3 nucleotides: TGTGCCAGCAGCGTCGGGGGGGGTGGGGAGACCCAGTACTTC.

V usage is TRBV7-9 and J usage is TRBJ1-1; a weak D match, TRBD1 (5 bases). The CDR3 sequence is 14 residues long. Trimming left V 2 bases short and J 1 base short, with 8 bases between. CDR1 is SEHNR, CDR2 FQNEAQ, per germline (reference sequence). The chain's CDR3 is CASSLQGWNTEAFF. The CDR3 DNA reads TGTGCCAGCAGCTTACAGGGTTGGAACACTGAAGCTTTCTTT.

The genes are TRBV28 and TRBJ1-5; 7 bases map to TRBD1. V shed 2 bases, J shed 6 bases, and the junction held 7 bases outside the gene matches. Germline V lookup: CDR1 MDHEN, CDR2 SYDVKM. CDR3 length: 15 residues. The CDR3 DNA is TGTGCCAGCAGTTTAAGACAGGGAATTGTTCAGCCCCAGCATTTT. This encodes CASSLRQGIVQPQHF. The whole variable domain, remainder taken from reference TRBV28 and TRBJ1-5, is DVKVTQSSRYLVKRTGEKVFLECVQDMDHENMFWYRQDPGLGLRLIYFSYDVKMKEKGDIPEGYSVSREKKERFSLILESASTNQTSMYLCASSLRQGIVQPQHFGDGTRLSIL.

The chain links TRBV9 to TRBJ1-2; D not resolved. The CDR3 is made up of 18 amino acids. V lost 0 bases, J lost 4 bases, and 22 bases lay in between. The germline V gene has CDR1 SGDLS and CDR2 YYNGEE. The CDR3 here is CASSVAAAAVRGGYGYTF. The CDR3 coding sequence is TGTGCCAGCAGCGTAGCGGCCGCTGCGGTCCGAGGTGGCTATGGCTACACCTTC.

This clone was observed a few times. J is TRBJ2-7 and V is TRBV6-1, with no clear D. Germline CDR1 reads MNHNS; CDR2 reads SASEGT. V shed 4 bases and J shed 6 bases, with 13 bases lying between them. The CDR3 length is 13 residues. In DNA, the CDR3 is TGTGCCAGCAGTGGAGCCGGAGCATCCGAGCAGTACTTC. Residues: CASSGAGASEQYF.

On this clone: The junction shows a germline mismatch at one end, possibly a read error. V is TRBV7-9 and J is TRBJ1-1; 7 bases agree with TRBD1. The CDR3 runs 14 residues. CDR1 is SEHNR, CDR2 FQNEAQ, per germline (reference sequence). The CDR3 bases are TGTTCCAGCAGCTTAGCGTCAGGGGGTGCTGAAGCTTTCTTT. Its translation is CSSSLASGGAEAFF.

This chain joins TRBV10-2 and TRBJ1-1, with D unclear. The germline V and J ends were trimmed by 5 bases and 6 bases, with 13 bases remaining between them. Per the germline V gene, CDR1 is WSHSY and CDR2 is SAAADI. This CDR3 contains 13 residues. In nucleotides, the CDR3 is TGCGCCAGCAGTCCTTCAGGCGCCCCTGAAGCTTTCTTT. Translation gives CASSPSGAPEAFF.